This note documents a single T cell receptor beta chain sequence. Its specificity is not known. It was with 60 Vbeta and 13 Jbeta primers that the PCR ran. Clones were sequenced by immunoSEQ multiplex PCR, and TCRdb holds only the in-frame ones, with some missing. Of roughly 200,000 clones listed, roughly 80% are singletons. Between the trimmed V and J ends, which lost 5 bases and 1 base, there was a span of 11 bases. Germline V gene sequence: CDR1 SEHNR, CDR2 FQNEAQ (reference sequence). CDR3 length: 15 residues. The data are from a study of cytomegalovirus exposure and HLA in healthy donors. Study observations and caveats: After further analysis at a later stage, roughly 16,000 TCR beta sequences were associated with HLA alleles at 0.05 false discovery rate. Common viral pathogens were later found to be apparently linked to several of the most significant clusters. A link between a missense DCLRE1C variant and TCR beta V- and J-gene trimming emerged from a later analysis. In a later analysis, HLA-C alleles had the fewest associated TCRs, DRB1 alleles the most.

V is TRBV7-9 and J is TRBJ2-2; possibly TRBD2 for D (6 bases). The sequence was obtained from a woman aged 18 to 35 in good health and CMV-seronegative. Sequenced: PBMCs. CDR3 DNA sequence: TGTGCCAGCAGCCACCGACTAGGGAACACCGGGGAGCTGTTTTTT. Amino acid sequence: CASSHRLGNTGELFF.